The clone carrying this TCR beta chain was seen a few times. Its antigen is not known. The CDR3 has 15 amino acids. V lost 5 bases, J lost 0 bases, and 1 base stayed unmatched. Per germline, CDR1 SGHTA and CDR2 FQGTGA. Amplified TCR beta CDR3 regions derived from RNA transcripts. Researchers ran a first-round RT-PCR on the TCR CDR3 using the HTBI primer set. TCRdb itself ran the multiplex PCR reads through MiXCR, one entry per CDR3 protein. This table has roughly 750,000 distinct CDR3 sequences, about 17% appearing once. The data were obtained in a study of T cells in Graves' hyperthyroidism and ophthalmopathy. For the study at large: Before treatment of any kind, peripheral blood was taken at initial diagnosis. Whole-study results and caveats: Appearing also in blood were most of the thyroid clonotypes expanded above 0.001. It was a median around seven months before onset that the model predicted ophthalmopathy.

The chain combines TRBV7-3 with TRBJ2-1, with 10 positions matching TRBD1. The specimen sequenced was blood. The receptor was isolated from a man in his late teens or twenties with Graves' hyperthyroidism. CDR3 in amino acids: CASSRQGASYNEQFF. In nucleotides, the CDR3 is TGTGCCAGCAGCCGACAGGGGGCCTCCTACAATGAGCAGTTCTTC.